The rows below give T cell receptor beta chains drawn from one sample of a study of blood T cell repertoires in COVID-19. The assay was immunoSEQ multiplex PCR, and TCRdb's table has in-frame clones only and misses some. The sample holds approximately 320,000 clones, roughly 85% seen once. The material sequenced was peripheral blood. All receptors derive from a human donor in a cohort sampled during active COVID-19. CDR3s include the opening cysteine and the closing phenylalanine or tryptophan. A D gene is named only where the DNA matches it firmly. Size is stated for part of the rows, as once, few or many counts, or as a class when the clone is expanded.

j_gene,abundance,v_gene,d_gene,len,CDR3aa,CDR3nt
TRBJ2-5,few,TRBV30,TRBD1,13,CAHSEGGGETQYF,TGTGCCCACTCAGAAGGGGGCGGGGAGACCCAGTACTTC
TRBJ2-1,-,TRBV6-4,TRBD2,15,CASRDTGGRRNEQFF,TGTGCCAGCAGAGATACGGGGGGGCGAAGAAATGAGCAGTTCTTC
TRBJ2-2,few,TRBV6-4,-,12,CASSTDTGELFF,TGTGCCAGCAGCACGGACACCGGGGAGCTGTTTTTT
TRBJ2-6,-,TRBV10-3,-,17,CAISEVGGGIGANVLTF,TGTGCCATCAGTGAGGTGGGTGGGGGGATCGGGGCCAACGTCCTGACTTTC
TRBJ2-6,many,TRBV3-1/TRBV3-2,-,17,CASSPNRGPGGANVLTF,TGTGCCAGCAGCCCTAACCGGGGTCCCGGTGGGGCCAACGTCCTGACTTTC
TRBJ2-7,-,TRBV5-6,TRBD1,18,CASSSPGTEAPRSYEQYF,TGTGCCAGCAGCTCCCCCGGGACAGAGGCCCCACGCTCCTACGAGCAGTACTTC
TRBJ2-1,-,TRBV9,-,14,CASSRWDTENEQFF,TGTGCCAGCAGCAGATGGGACACCGAAAATGAGCAGTTCTTC
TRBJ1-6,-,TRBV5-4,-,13,CASADPGDSPLHF,TGTGCCAGCGCTGATCCCGGGGATTCACCCCTCCACTTT
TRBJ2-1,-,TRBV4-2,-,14,CASSQAAAYNEQFF,TGTGCCAGCAGCCAGGCCGCCGCCTACAATGAGCAGTTCTTC
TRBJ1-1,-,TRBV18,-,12,CASSPLSTEAFF,TGTGCCAGCTCACCGCTGAGCACTGAAGCTTTCTTT
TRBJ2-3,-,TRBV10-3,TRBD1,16,CAISAGQEVGTDTQYF,TGTGCCATCAGTGCGGGACAGGAGGTAGGCACAGATACGCAGTATTTT
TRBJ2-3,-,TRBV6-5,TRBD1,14,CASRRTGGSVPQYF,TGTGCCAGCAGACGGACAGGGGGGTCCGTACCGCAGTATTTT
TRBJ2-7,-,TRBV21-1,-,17,CASSNQGGGRVNHEQYF,TGTGCCAGCAGCAACCAGGGTGGAGGGCGCGTAAACCACGAGCAGTACTTC
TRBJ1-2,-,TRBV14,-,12,CASSHGQSDYTF,TGTGCCAGCAGCCACGGACAGTCGGACTACACCTTC
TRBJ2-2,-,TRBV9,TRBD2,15,CASSASGLATGELFF,TGTGCCAGCAGCGCCTCGGGACTAGCGACCGGGGAGCTGTTTTTT
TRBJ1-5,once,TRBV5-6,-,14,CASSLRQINQPQHF,TGTGCCAGCAGCCTAAGACAGATCAATCAGCCCCAGCATTTT
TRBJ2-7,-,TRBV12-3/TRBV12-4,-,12,CASSPRGYEQYF,TGTGCCAGCAGCCCCAGGGGTTACGAGCAGTACTTC
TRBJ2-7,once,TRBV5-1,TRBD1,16,CASSRRQGADGYEQYF,TGCGCCAGCAGCAGACGACAGGGGGCGGACGGCTACGAGCAGTACTTC
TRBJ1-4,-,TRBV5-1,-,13,CASSLGGEEKLFF,TGCGCCAGCAGCTTGGGGGGCGAGGAAAAACTGTTTTTT
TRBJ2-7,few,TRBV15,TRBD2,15,CATSSGRRGDYEQYF,TGTGCCACCAGCAGTGGGCGGCGGGGGGACTACGAGCAGTACTTC
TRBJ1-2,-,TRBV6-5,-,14,CASSPTWDSDGYTF,TGTGCCAGCAGTCCGACTTGGGACTCTGATGGCTACACCTTC
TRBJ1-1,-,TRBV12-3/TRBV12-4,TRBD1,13,CASSPYRGTEAFF,TGTGCCAGCAGTCCCTACAGGGGGACCGAAGCTTTCTTT
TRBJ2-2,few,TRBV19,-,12,CASHRAAGELFF,TGTGCCAGTCACAGGGCGGCCGGGGAGCTGTTTTTT
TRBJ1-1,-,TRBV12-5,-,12,CASGLVSGVAFF,TGTGCTAGTGGTTTGGTTTCGGGGGTGGCTTTCTTT
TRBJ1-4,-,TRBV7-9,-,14,CASSPYPSYEKLFF,TGTGCCAGCAGCCCCTATCCATCTTATGAAAAACTGTTTTTT
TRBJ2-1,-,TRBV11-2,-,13,CASSLVIGGEQFF,TGTGCCAGCAGCTTAGTCATCGGCGGTGAGCAGTTCTTC
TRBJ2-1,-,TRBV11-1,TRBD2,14,CASSLAAGGGEQFF,TGTGCCAGCAGCTTAGCAGCGGGGGGCGGTGAGCAGTTCTTC
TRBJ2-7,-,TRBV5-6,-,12,CASSLTDYEQYF,TGTGCCAGCAGCTTGACAGACTACGAGCAGTACTTC
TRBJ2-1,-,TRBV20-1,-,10,CSAHSTSQFF,TGCAGTGCTCATAGCACCTCGCAGTTCTTC
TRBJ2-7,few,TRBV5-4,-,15,CASSLKGYPSYEQYF,TGTGCCAGCAGCTTGAAGGGGTACCCTTCCTACGAGCAGTACTTC
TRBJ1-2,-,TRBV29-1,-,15,CSVEVQGYWSYGYTF,TGCAGCGTTGAAGTTCAGGGCTATTGGAGCTATGGCTACACCTTC
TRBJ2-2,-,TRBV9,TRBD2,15,CASVPGGGYAGELFF,TGTGCCAGCGTCCCCGGGGGGGGGTACGCCGGGGAGCTGTTTTTT
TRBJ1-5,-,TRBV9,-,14,CASSDQGTDQPQHF,TGTGCCAGCAGCGATCAGGGGACCGATCAGCCCCAGCATTTT